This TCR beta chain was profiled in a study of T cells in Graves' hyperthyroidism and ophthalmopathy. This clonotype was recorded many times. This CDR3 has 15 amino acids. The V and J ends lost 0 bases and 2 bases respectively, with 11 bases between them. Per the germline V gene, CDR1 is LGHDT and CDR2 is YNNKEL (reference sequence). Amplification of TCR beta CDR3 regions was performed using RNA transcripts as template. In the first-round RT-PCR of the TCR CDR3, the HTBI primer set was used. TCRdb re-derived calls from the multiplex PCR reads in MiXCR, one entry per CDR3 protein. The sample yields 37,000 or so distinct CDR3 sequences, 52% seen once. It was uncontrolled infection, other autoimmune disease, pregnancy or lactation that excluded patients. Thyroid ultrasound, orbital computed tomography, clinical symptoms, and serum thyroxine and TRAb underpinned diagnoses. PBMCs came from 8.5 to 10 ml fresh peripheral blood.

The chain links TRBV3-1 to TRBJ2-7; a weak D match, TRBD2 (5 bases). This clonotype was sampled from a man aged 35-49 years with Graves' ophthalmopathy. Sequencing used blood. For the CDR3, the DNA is TGTGCCAGCAGCCAAGATGCGGGTCTCACCTACGAGCAGTACTTC. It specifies CASSQDAGLTYEQYF.